This T cell receptor (beta chain) was documented in a study of blood T cell repertoires in COVID-19. Study-level information: Whether acute or convalescent, the COVID-19 samples came from the United States, Italy and Spain.

Authors' analysis steps: From reference gene primer amplification, estimates of nucleated cell counts were derived. Measured with immunoSEQ multiplex PCR; TCRdb has only the in-frame clones, and not every one. V and J calls and clone size are copied from that table; D and trimming were computed from the DNA. The sample lists 76,000 or so clones; about 90% were seen once. Germline assignment: CDR1 SGDLS and CDR2 YYNGEE. The V gene lost 0 bases and the J gene lost 5 bases, with 5 bases spanning the gap. The CDR3 covers 12 residues. The sample taken for sequencing was peripheral blood. The receptor was isolated from a human donor in a cohort sampled during active COVID-19. This chain uses TRBV9 with TRBJ1-2; weak D call: TRBD1 (5 bases). CDR3 bases: TGTGCCAGCAGCGTAGGACAGTATGGCTACACCTTC. It codes for CASSVGQYGYTF.